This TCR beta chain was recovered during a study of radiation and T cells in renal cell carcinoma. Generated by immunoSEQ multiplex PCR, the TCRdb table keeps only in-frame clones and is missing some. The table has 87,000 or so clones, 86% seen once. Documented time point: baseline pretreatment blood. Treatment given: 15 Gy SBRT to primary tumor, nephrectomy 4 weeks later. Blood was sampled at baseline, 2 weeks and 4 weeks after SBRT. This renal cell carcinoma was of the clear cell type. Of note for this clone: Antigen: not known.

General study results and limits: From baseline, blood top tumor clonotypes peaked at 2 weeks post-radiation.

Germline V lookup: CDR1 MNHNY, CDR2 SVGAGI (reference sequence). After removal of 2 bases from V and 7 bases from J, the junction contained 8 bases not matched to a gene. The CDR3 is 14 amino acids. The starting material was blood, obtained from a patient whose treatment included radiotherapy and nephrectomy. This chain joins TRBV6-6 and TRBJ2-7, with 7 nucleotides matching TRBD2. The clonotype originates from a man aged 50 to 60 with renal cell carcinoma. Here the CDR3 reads CASSYGRESQEQYF. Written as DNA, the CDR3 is TGTGCCAGCAGTTACGGGCGGGAGTCACAAGAGCAGTACTTC.